This paragraph covers one T cell receptor beta chain sequence. Its antigen is not identified. Germline CDR1 SGHDN, CDR2 FVKESK. The CDR3 is 12 residues long. V was shortened by 3 bases and J by 5 bases, with 8 bases between the two germline ends. These data belong to a study of CD8+ T cells in alopecia areata. Study in general: Administration of oral tofacitinib to treated patients was at 5 to 10 mg twice daily. Whole-study results and caveats: Mouse data revealed clearer TCR sharing than patient data did, a gap possibly tied to HLA.

Extracted RNA was reverse transcribed into cDNA, the sequencing template. Profiled with immunoSEQ multiplex PCR; TCRdb holds only in-frame clones, not every one. The sample has about 160,000 clones, 80% to 90% seen once. The source of this sequence is a human donor with alopecia areata. This rearrangement joins TRBV14 to TRBJ2-7, with D uncertain. Sequencing was performed on CD8+ T cells sorted from blood, taken at week 0. CDR3 region: CASSHLSNEQYF. The CDR3 nucleotides read TGTGCCAGCAGCCATCTATCAAACGAGCAGTACTTC.